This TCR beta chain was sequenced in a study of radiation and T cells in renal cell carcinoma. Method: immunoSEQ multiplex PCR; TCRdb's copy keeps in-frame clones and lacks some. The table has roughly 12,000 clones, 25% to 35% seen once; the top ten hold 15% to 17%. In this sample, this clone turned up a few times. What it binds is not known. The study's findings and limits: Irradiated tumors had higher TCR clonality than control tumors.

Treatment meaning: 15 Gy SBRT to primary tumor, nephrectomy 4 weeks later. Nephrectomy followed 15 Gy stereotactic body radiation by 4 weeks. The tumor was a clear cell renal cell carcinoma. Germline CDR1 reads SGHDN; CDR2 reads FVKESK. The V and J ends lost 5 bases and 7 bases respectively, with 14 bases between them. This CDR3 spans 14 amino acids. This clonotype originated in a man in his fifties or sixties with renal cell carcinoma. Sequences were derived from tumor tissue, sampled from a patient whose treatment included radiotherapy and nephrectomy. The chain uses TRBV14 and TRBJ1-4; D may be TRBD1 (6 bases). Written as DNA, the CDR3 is TGTGCCAGCAGCAAGGGGGTATTCGGTGAAAAACTGTTTTTT. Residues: CASSKGVFGEKLFF.